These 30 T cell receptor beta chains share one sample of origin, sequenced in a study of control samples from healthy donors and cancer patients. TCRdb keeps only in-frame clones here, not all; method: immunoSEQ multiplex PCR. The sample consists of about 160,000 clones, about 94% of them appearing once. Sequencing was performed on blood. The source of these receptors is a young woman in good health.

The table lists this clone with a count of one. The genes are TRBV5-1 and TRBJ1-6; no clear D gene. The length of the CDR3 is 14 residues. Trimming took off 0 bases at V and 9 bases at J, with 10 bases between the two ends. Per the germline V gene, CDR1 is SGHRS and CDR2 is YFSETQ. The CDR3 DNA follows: TGCGCCAGCAGCTTGGGAGCGCCAGGTTCACCCCTCCACTTT. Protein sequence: CASSLGAPGSPLHF.

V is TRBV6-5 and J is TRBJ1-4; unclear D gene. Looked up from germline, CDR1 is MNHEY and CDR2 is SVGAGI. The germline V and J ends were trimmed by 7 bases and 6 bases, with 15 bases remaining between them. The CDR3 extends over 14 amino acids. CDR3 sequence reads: CASTPNRGDEKLFF. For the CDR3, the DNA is TGTGCCAGCACTCCGAACCGGGGTGATGAAAAACTGTTTTTT.

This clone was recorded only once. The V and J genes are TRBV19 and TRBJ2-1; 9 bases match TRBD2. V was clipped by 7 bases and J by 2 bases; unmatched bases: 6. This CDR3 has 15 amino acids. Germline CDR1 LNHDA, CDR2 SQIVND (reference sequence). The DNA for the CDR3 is TGTGCCAGTACCTCTAGCGGGAACCCCTACAATGAGCAGTTCTTC. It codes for CASTSSGNPYNEQFF.

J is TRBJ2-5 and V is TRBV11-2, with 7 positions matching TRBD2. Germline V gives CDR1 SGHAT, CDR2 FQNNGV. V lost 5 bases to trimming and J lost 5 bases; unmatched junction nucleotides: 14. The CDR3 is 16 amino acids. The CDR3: CASSGVGGRAAETQYF. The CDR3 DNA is TGTGCCAGCAGCGGGGTCGGGGGGAGGGCCGCCGAGACCCAGTACTTC.

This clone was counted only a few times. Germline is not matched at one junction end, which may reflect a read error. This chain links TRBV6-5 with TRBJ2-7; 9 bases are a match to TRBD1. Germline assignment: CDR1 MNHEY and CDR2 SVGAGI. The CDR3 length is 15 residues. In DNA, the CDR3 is TGTGCCAGCAGTAACTCCGGGACAGGGCCCTACGAGCAGTACTTC. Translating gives CASSNSGTGPYEQYF.

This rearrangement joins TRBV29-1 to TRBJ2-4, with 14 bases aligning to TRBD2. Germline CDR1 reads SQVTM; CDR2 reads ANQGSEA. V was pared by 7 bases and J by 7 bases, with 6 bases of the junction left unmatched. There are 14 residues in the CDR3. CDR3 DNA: TGCAGCGGAGGACTAGCGGGAGGAAGGAACATTCAGTACTTC. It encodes CSGGLAGGRNIQYF.

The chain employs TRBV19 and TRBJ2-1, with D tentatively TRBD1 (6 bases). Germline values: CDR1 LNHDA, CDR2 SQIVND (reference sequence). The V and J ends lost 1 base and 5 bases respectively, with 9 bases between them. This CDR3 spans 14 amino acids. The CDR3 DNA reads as TGTGCCAGTAGTATAGGGCAGGGGAACAATGAGCAGTTCTTC. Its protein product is CASSIGQGNNEQFF.

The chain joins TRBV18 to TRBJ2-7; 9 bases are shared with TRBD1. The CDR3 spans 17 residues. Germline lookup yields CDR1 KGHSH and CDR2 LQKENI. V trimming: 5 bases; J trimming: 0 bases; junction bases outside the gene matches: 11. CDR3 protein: CASSSRGQGLYSYEQYF. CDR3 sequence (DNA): TGTGCCAGCTCATCACGGGGACAGGGACTCTACTCCTACGAGCAGTACTTC.

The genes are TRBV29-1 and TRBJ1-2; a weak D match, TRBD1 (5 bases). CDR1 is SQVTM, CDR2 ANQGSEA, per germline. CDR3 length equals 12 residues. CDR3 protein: CCAAGRNYGYTF. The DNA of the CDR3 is TGCTGCGCGGCAGGGCGGAACTATGGCTACACCTTC.

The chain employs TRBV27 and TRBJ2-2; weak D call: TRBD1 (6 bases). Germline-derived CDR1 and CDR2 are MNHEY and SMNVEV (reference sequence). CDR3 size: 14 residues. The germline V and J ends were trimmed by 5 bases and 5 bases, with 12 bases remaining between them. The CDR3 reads CASSARTDTGELFF. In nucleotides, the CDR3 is TGTGCCAGCAGTGCGCGGACAGATACCGGGGAGCTGTTTTTT.

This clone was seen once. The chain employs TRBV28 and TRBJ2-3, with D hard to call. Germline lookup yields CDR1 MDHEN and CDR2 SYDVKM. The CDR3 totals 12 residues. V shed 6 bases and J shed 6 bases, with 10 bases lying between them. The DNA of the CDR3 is TGTGCCAGCAGCCTGATGGGGGATACGCAGTATTTT. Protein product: CASSLMGDTQYF.

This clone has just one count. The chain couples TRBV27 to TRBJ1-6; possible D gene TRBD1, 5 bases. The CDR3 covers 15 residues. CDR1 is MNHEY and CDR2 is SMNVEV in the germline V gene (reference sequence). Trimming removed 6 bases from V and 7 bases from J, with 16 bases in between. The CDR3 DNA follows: TGTGCCAGCAGCCCACAGCAGGGAAGGAATTCACCCCTCCACTTT. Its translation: CASSPQQGRNSPLHF.

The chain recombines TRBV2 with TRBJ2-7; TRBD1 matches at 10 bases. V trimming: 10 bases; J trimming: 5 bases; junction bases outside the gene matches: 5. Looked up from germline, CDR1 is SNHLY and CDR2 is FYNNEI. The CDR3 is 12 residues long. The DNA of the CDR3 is TGTGCCACCACGGGACAGGGGAACGAGCAGTACTTC. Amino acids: CATTGQGNEQYF.

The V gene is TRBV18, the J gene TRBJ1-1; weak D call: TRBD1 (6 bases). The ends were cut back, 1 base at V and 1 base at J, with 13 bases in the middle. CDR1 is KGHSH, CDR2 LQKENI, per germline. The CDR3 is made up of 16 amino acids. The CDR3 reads CASSPLQGQQNTEAFF. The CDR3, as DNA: TGTGCCAGCTCACCACTCCAAGGACAGCAGAACACTGAAGCTTTCTTT.

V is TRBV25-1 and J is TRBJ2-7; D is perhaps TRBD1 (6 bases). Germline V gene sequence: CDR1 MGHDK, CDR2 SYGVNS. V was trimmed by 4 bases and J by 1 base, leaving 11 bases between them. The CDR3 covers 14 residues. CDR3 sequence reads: CASSATQGSYEQYF. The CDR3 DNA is TGTGCCAGCAGTGCGACCCAGGGGTCCTACGAGCAGTACTTC.

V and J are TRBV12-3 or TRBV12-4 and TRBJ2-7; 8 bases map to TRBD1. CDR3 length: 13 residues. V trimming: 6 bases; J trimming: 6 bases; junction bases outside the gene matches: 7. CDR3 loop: CASSPGQGGEQYF. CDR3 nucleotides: TGTGCCAGCAGCCCCGGACAGGGTGGCGAGCAGTACTTC.

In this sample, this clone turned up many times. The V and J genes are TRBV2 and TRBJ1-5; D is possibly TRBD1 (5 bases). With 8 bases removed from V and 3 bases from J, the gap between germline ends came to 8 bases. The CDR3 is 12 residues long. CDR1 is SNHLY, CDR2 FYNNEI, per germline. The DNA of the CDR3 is TGTGCCAGCGCAGGGAACAATCAGCCCCAGCATTTT. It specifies CASAGNNQPQHF.

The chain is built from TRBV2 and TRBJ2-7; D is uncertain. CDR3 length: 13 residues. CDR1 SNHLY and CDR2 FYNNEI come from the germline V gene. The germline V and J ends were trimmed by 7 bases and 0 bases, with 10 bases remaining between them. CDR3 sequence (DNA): TGTGCCAGCAACGTGGGCAGCTCCTACGAGCAGTACTTC. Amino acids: CASNVGSSYEQYF.

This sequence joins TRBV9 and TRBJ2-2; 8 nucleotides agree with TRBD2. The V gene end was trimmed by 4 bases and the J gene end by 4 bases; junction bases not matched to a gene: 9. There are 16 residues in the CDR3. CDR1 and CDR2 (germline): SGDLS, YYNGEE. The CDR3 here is CASSQATGGGTGELFF. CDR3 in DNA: TGTGCCAGCAGCCAAGCCACCGGGGGGGGCACCGGGGAGCTGTTTTTT.

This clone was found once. The CDR3 is CASSIEVTGELFF. The CDR3 region has the DNA TGTGCCAGTAGTATAGAGGTAACCGGGGAGCTGTTTTTT. The chain carries TRBV19 and TRBJ2-2; no clear D. The CDR3 is made up of 13 amino acids. Germline V gives CDR1 LNHDA, CDR2 SQIVND (reference sequence). Trimming cost V 0 bases and J 5 bases, with 4 bases left between them.

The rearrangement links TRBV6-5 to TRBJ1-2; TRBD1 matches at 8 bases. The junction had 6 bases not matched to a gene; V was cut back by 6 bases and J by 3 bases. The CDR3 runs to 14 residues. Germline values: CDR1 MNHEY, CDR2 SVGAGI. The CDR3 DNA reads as TGTGCCAGCAGCCTCGACAGGGGTTACTATGGCTACACCTTC. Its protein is CASSLDRGYYGYTF.

The CDR3 nucleotides read TGCGCCAGCAGCCAAGGCGTGCTAGCGGGAGTCCCCAATGAGCAGTTCTTC. Amino acids: CASSQGVLAGVPNEQFF. This sequence joins TRBV4-1 and TRBJ2-1, with 10 nucleotides matching TRBD2. The CDR3 totals 17 residues. Per the germline V gene, CDR1 is MGHRA and CDR2 is YSYEKL. V shed 1 base and J 6 bases; nucleotides not matched to a gene: 9.

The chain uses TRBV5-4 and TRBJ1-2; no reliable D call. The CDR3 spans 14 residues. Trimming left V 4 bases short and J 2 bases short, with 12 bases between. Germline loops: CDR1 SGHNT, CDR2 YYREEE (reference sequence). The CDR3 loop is CASSPGIGNYGYTF. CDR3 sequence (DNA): TGTGCCAGCAGCCCTGGTATCGGGAACTATGGCTACACCTTC.

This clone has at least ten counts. In DNA form, the CDR3 reads TGTGCCAGCAGCTTGGGATGGACTGAAGCTTTCTTT. Protein sequence: CASSLGWTEAFF. This chain uses TRBV5-6 with TRBJ1-1; D not resolved. V was clipped by 0 bases and J by 5 bases, with 5 bases between them. Germline lookup yields CDR1 SGHDT and CDR2 YYEEEE. The CDR3 length is 12 residues.

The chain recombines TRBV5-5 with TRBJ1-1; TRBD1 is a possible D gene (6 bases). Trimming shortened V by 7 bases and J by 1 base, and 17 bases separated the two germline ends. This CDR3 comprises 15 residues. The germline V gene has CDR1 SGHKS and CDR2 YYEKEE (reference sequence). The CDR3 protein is CASVLTGTPNTEAFF. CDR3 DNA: TGTGCCAGCGTATTAACCGGGACACCGAACACTGAAGCTTTCTTT.

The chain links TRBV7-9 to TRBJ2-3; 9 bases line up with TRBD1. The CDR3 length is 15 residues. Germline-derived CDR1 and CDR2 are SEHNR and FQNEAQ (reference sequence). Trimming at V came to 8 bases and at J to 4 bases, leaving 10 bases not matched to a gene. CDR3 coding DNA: TGTGCCAGCGGGGATGAGGGACAGGGATCAGATACGCAGTATTTT. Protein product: CASGDEGQGSDTQYF.

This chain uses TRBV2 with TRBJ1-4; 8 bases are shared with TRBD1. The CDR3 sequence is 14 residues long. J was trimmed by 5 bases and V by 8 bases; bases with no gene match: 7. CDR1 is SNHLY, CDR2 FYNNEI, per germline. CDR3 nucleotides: TGTGCCAGCGGGCCGGACAGGGTAAATGAAAAACTGTTTTTT. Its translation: CASGPDRVNEKLFF.

CDR3 sequence reads: CASRWGQNTEAFF. The CDR3 coding sequence is TGTGCCAGCAGGTGGGGACAGAACACTGAAGCTTTCTTT. The genes are TRBV28 and TRBJ1-1; D possibly corresponds to TRBD1 (6 bases). Trimming stripped 6 bases from V and 1 base from J, with 9 bases between. CDR1 is MDHEN, CDR2 SYDVKM, per germline. The CDR3 runs to 13 residues.

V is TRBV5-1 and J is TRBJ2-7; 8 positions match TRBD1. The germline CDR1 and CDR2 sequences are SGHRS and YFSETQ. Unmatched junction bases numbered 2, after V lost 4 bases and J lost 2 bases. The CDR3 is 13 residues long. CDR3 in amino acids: CASSLQGAYEQYF. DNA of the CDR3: TGCGCCAGCAGCCTACAGGGGGCCTACGAGCAGTACTTC.

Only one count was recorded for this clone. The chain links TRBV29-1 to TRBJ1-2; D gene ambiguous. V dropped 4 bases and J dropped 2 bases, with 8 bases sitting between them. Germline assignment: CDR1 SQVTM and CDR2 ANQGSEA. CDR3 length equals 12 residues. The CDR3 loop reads CSVVAENYGYTF. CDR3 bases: TGCAGCGTTGTGGCGGAGAACTATGGCTACACCTTC. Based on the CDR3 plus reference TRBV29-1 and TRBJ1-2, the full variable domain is SAVISQKPSRDICQRGTSLTIQCQVDSQVTMMFWYRQQPGQSLTLIATANQGSEATYESGFVIDKFPISRPNLTFSTLTVSNMSPEDSSIYLCSVVAENYGYTFGSGTRLTVV.